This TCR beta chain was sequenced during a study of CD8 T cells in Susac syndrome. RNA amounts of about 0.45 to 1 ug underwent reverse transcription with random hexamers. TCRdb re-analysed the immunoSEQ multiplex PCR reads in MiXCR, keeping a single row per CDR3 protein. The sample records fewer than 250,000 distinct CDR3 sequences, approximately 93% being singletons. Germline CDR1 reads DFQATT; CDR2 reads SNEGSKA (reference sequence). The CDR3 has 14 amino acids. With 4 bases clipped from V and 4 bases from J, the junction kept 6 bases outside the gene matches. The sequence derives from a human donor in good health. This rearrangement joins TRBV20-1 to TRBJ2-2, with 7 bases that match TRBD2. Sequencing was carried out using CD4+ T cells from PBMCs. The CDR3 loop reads CSAKPSSGTGELFF. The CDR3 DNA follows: TGCAGTGCTAAACCCTCTAGCGGCACCGGGGAGCTGTTTTTT.